These T cell receptor beta chains were read from a single sample in a study of OX40 agonist ivuxolimab in advanced cancers. Sequenced by immunoSEQ multiplex PCR; TCRdb stores in-frame clones only, minus some. The repertoire includes 35,000 to 40,000 clones, approximately 86% of them detected once, and 2% to 3% sits in the top ten. This material consisted of CD4+ or CD8+ T cells sorted from blood, taken in a trial of the OX40 agonist ivuxolimab. Receptors were obtained from an adult with an advanced solid tumor such as melanoma, head and neck, liver or kidney cancer. Both conserved end residues are part of each CDR3. D genes are given only for firm matches. The size field is filled for only some rows; it gives once, few, many or a size class.

abundance	v_gene	d_gene	j_gene	CDR3aa	CDR3nt
once	TRBV20-1	.	TRBJ1-1	CSARENTEAFF	TGCAGTGCTAGAGAAAACACTGAAGCTTTCTTT
.	TRBV30	.	TRBJ2-1	CAWSVSLGQRFF	TGTGCCTGGAGTGTATCCCTGGGACAAAGGTTCTTC
few	TRBV19	.	TRBJ1-2	CASSTSGSNYGYTF	TGTGCCAGTTCAACCTCAGGGTCCAACTATGGCTACACCTTC
once	TRBV6-5	.	TRBJ1-1	CASSQLRGLAEAFF	TGTGCCAGCAGCCAGCTCAGGGGCTTGGCTGAAGCTTTCTTT
once	TRBV7-3	TRBD1	TRBJ2-7	CASSYGTGGSEQYF	TGTGCCAGCAGCTACGGGACAGGGGGTTCCGAGCAGTACTTC
.	TRBV2	.	TRBJ2-3	CASSVADTQYF	TGTGCCAGCAGTGTGGCAGATACGCAGTATTTT
.	TRBV6-6	TRBD1	TRBJ1-4	CASSQRDSNEKLFF	TGTGCCAGCAGTCAGAGGGACAGTAATGAAAAACTGTTTTTT
.	TRBV7-2	.	TRBJ1-2	CASGDGGPYGYTF	TGTGCCAGCGGTGATGGGGGGCCATATGGCTACACCTTC
.	TRBV5-6	.	TRBJ2-5	CASSLRGARETQYF	TGTGCCAGCAGCTTGAGGGGGGCCAGGGAGACCCAGTACTTC
.	TRBV7-6	.	TRBJ2-2	CASSSEANTGELFF	TGTGCCAGCAGCTCGGAAGCGAACACCGGGGAGCTGTTTTTT
.	TRBV30	.	TRBJ1-1	CAWVRGREAFF	TGTGCCTGGGTAAGGGGACGCGAAGCTTTCTTT
once	TRBV5-1	.	TRBJ2-1	CASSPAGTRLYNEQFF	TGCGCCAGCAGCCCCGCCGGGACCCGCCTCTACAATGAGCAGTTCTTC
few	TRBV5-1	TRBD1	TRBJ2-2	CASSKSRDRVTGTGELFF	TGCGCCAGCAGCAAGTCCCGGGACAGGGTAACAGGGACCGGGGAGCTGTTTTTT
.	TRBV18	TRBD1	TRBJ1-5	CASSRTTGVDQPQHF	TGTGCCAGCTCACGAACCACAGGGGTTGATCAGCCCCAGCATTTT
.	TRBV10-3	.	TRBJ2-2	CAIRRTGISNTGELFF	TGTGCCATCAGACGCACAGGGATATCGAACACCGGGGAGCTGTTTTTT
.	TRBV5-4	TRBD2	TRBJ2-5	CASSLRGGQRETQYF	TGTGCCAGCAGCTTACGGGGGGGCCAGAGAGAGACCCAGTACTTC
.	TRBV19	TRBD2	TRBJ2-3	CASSAPGTSEYTDTQYF	TGTGCCAGTAGTGCCCCCGGGACTAGCGAATACACAGATACGCAGTATTTT
.	TRBV19	.	TRBJ2-3	CASSLYALRGLGRADTQYF	TGTGCCAGTAGTCTTTACGCCTTACGTGGGTTGGGCCGAGCAGATACGCAGTATTTT
.	TRBV7-8	.	TRBJ2-7	CASSLVQTGLYEQYF	TGTGCCAGCAGCTTAGTTCAGACTGGGCTCTACGAGCAGTACTTC
.	TRBV12-5	TRBD2	TRBJ2-2	CASGRPSGGASGELFF	TGTGCTAGTGGCAGACCCAGCGGGGGGGCCTCCGGGGAGCTGTTTTTT
.	TRBV27	.	TRBJ2-1	CASSLGQGNEQFF	TGTGCCAGCAGTTTAGGGCAGGGGAATGAGCAGTTCTTC
.	TRBV2	.	TRBJ1-6	CASRGQNSPLHF	TGTGCCAGCAGGGGCCAGAATTCACCCCTCCACTTT
.	TRBV10-1	TRBD1	TRBJ1-5	CASRENLTGERGNQPQHF	TGCGCCAGCAGAGAGAACTTGACAGGGGAGAGGGGCAATCAGCCCCAGCATTTT
.	TRBV9	.	TRBJ1-2	CASSVGGNYGYTF	TGTGCCAGCAGCGTAGGAGGGAACTATGGCTACACCTTC
.	TRBV4-3	TRBD2	TRBJ2-1	CASSQDGLAGINEQFF	TGCGCCAGCAGCCAAGATGGGCTAGCGGGGATCAATGAGCAGTTCTTC
.	TRBV19	.	TRBJ1-2	CASSPAGDRGSGYTF	TGTGCCAGTAGTCCAGCGGGAGACAGAGGGTCTGGCTACACCTTC
.	TRBV7-3	.	TRBJ1-1	CASSLLRDTEAFF	TGTGCCAGCAGCTTACTTCGGGACACTGAAGCTTTCTTT